A single T cell receptor beta chain is shown here with its context. Germline CDR1 and CDR2: MNHEY and SVGAGI. V lost 6 bases to trimming and J lost 8 bases; unmatched junction nucleotides: 7. The CDR3 has 13 amino acids. The sample belongs to a study of blood T cells in healthy people across ages. Study in general: Per two T cells, about one barcoded beta molecule was captured through template switching.

Investigators took 9.5 to 10 milliliters of peripheral blood from every donor. The second PCR ran roughly 6 to 11 cycles with a sample-barcoded 5' primer and J-beta primers. The template-switch adaptor was a 5' adaptor with 12 random nucleotides. It tagged each cDNA molecule. One entry per CDR3 protein, called by TCRdb with MiXCR from the 5' RACE reads. The sample includes about 1.8 million distinct CDR3 sequences, around 48% of them seen just once. The genes are TRBV6-5 and TRBJ2-1; 7 nucleotides line up with TRBD1. The specimen sequenced was blood. The receptor was derived from a middle-aged woman in good health. The CDR3 coding sequence is TGTGCCAGCAGGATAAACAGGGGCCATGAGCAGTTCTTC. Amino acid sequence: CASRINRGHEQFF.